The following is a T cell receptor (beta chain) sequence with its context. Its antigen remains unidentified. From germline, CDR1 is MNHNY and CDR2 SVGAGI (reference sequence). This CDR3 is built from 12 residues. V was shortened by 5 bases and J by 4 bases, with 9 bases between the two germline ends. From about 400 ng of RNA, a library with molecular barcoded alpha/delta and beta/gamma adaptors was made. TCRdb recomputed calls from the reads with MiXCR, one row per CDR3 protein. The sample lists 40,000 to 55,000 distinct CDR3 sequences, around a fifth occurring once. This sample stems from a study of read filtering for tumor transcriptome and immune sequencing. The wider study: The cohort had roughly 16 men and approximately 13 women aged roughly 47 to 80, mean around 66 years. By R-ISS, stages I, II and III held about 8, 15 and 7 patients. General study findings and limits: IR-seq and RNA-seq agreed better without single-read clonotypes. This fraction held mixed bone marrow immune cells after CD138-negative sorting.

This sequence was found in a donor at least 40 years old with multiple myeloma. The genes are TRBV6-6 and TRBJ2-7, with a possible D match to TRBD2 (6 bases). Sequencing was done on a sample of a population of CD138-negative cells sorted from bone marrow. CDR3 in DNA: TGTGCCAGCAGTAGGACTACATACGAGCAGTACTTC. Translated, it gives CASSRTTYEQYF.